A selection of T cell receptor beta chains follows, all from one sample in a study of control samples from healthy donors and cancer patients. The data were produced by immunoSEQ multiplex PCR, yet TCRdb's version contains in-frame clones alone and is incomplete. This table has some 150,000 clones, around 94% appearing once. The material sequenced was blood. Receptor source: a man aged 40-49 years in good health. Each CDR3 is given with its conserved first and last residue. The order of the fields is V gene, J gene, D gene, clone size, CDR3 DNA, CDR3 protein. D genes are given only for firm matches. Clone size is not always given. Where it is, it says once, few, many or a class for expanded clones.

V: TRBV7-3
J: TRBJ2-3
D: .
size: .
DNA: TGTGCCAGCAGCCTCACCCCCACAGATACGCAGTATTTT
CDR3: CASSLTPTDTQYF

V: TRBV27
J: TRBJ2-7
D: TRBD1
size: .
DNA: TGTGCCAGCAGTCGTAGAGGACAGGGTCAAGGATACGAGCAGTACTTC
CDR3: CASSRRGQGQGYEQYF

V: TRBV29-1
J: TRBJ2-3
D: .
size: .
DNA: TGCAGCGTTGTTGAAGCGGGTACTAGCACAGATACGCAGTATTTT
CDR3: CSVVEAGTSTDTQYF

V: TRBV7-2
J: TRBJ2-7
D: TRBD2
size: .
DNA: TGTGCCAGCAGCCCCAGCGGGGGGGTCGCCTACGAGCAGTACTTC
CDR3: CASSPSGGVAYEQYF

V: TRBV6-5
J: TRBJ1-5
D: .
size: .
DNA: TGTGCCAGCAGTTACAGGCAGGGGTACCAGCCCCAGCATTTT
CDR3: CASSYRQGYQPQHF

V: TRBV11-2
J: TRBJ2-5
D: .
size: .
DNA: TGTGCCAGCAGCTTAGGGGCGACTAGGGGGTTTTGGGAGACCCAGTACTTC
CDR3: CASSLGATRGFWETQYF

V: TRBV27
J: TRBJ1-2
D: .
size: .
DNA: TGTGCCAGCAGTTCGTTCCGGAAGAACTATGGCTACACCTTC
CDR3: CASSSFRKNYGYTF

V: TRBV4-1
J: TRBJ2-1
D: TRBD2
size: .
DNA: TGCGCCAGCAGCCAAGTCGGGAGGGATAGGTTCAATGAGCAGTTCTTC
CDR3: CASSQVGRDRFNEQFF

V: TRBV7-2
J: TRBJ2-1
D: TRBD2
size: .
DNA: TGTGCCAGCAGCTCCGGACTAGAAAGACACAATGAGCAGTTCTTC
CDR3: CASSSGLERHNEQFF

V: TRBV11-2
J: TRBJ2-1
D: TRBD1
size: .
DNA: TGTGCCAGCAGCCCAACAGGGGCCCCCTCCTACAATGAGCAGTTCTTC
CDR3: CASSPTGAPSYNEQFF

V: TRBV7-2
J: TRBJ2-3
D: .
size: .
DNA: TGTGCCAGCAGGAAAGTGGATACGCAGTATTTT
CDR3: CASRKVDTQYF

V: TRBV27
J: TRBJ2-7
D: .
size: .
DNA: TGTGCCAGCAAACTCGGGGTCGAGCAGTACTTC
CDR3: CASKLGVEQYF

V: TRBV4-2
J: TRBJ2-5
D: .
size: .
DNA: TGTGCCAGCAGCCAATTCGGGCAAGAGACCCAGTACTTC
CDR3: CASSQFGQETQYF

V: TRBV6-5
J: TRBJ1-3
D: .
size: .
DNA: TGTGCCAGCAGTTACCCGGACAGAAAGGGTGGAAACACCATATATTTT
CDR3: CASSYPDRKGGNTIYF

V: TRBV6-1
J: TRBJ2-2
D: TRBD2
size: .
DNA: TGTGCCAGCAGTGCCCGCCCCCGTAGCGGGGACGGGAACACCGGGGAGCTGTTTTTT
CDR3: CASSARPRSGDGNTGELFF

V: TRBV5-8
J: TRBJ1-1
D: .
size: .
DNA: TGTGCCAGCAGCTGGGGCGAAGGGATCGCTGAAGCTTTCTTT
CDR3: CASSWGEGIAEAFF

V: TRBV7-2
J: TRBJ2-1
D: TRBD1
size: .
DNA: TGTGCCAGCAGCTTAGTTCTGGGACAGGGTATAGGTGAGCAGTTCTTC
CDR3: CASSLVLGQGIGEQFF

V: TRBV4-2
J: TRBJ2-1
D: .
size: .
DNA: TGTGCCAGCAGCCTAAGACAGGTAACTAACAATGAGCAGTTCTTC
CDR3: CASSLRQVTNNEQFF

V: TRBV28
J: TRBJ1-3
D: .
size: .
DNA: TGTGCCAGCGCCCGGGTTTCCCCTGGAAACACCATATATTTT
CDR3: CASARVSPGNTIYF

V: TRBV11-3
J: TRBJ2-2
D: .
size: .
DNA: TGTGCCGGCAGCTTAGGCAGGGTAACCGGGGAGCTGTTTTTT
CDR3: CAGSLGRVTGELFF

V: TRBV24-1
J: TRBJ2-3
D: .
size: .
DNA: TGTGCCACCAGTGCCACCCGGGACCCGCGGCTAGGAGATACGCAGTATTTT
CDR3: CATSATRDPRLGDTQYF

V: TRBV5-4
J: TRBJ2-3
D: TRBD2
size: .
DNA: TGTGCCAGCAGCCCAGGACTAGCGGGGGGGCCGTACGGTACGCAGTATTTT
CDR3: CASSPGLAGGPYGTQYF

V: TRBV14
J: TRBJ2-7
D: TRBD1
size: .
DNA: TGTGCCAGCAGCCCAAGAGGGGGCAACTCCTACGAGCAGTACTTC
CDR3: CASSPRGGNSYEQYF

V: TRBV5-5
J: TRBJ1-1
D: .
size: .
DNA: TGTGCCAGCAGCTTAACCCCTACCTCTATTGAAGCTTTCTTT
CDR3: CASSLTPTSIEAFF

V: TRBV4-2
J: TRBJ1-1
D: .
size: .
DNA: TGTGCCAGCAGCCAAGATTGGGGGGACATGAACACTGAAGCTTTCTTT
CDR3: CASSQDWGDMNTEAFF

V: TRBV7-3
J: TRBJ2-2
D: TRBD1
size: .
DNA: TGTGCCAGCAGCTTAGGGACAGCGAACACCGGGGAGCTGTTTTTT
CDR3: CASSLGTANTGELFF

V: TRBV6-5
J: TRBJ1-4
D: .
size: once
DNA: TGTGCCAGCAGTTACTCGGGGGGCGGATATGATGAAAAACTGTTTTTT
CDR3: CASSYSGGGYDEKLFF

V: TRBV4-2
J: TRBJ1-4
D: .
size: .
DNA: TGTGCCAGCAGCCAAGAGACGATTACGGGAAGTGAAAAACTGTTTTTT
CDR3: CASSQETITGSEKLFF

V: TRBV10-1
J: TRBJ2-1
D: .
size: .
DNA: TGCGCCAGCAGTGAGTCGGGGGGACAGTACAATGAGCAGTTCTTC
CDR3: CASSESGGQYNEQFF

V: TRBV13
J: TRBJ2-1
D: .
size: .
DNA: TGTGCCAGCAGCTTAGGGGGGCGCTCCTACAATGAGCAGTTCTTC
CDR3: CASSLGGRSYNEQFF

V: TRBV11-3
J: TRBJ2-2
D: .
size: .
DNA: TGTGCCAGCAGCTCAGAGGTTATGGGGGTCGTGAGCGGGGAGCTGTTTTTT
CDR3: CASSSEVMGVVSGELFF

V: TRBV9
J: TRBJ2-5
D: .
size: .
DNA: TGTGCCAGCAGCGAGGGACGGGAGAATCAAGAGACCCAGTACTTC
CDR3: CASSEGRENQETQYF

V: TRBV6-5
J: TRBJ1-2
D: TRBD1
size: once
DNA: TGTGCCAGCAGTTACGGGACAGAGTATGGCTACACCTTC
CDR3: CASSYGTEYGYTF

V: TRBV5-4
J: TRBJ2-1
D: .
size: .
DNA: TGTGCCAGCAGCTTCGGTGGGGGGTCCTACAATGAGCAGTTCTTC
CDR3: CASSFGGGSYNEQFF

V: TRBV9
J: TRBJ2-1
D: .
size: .
DNA: TGTGCCAGCAGCGTAACTAAGGGGGCGGGAATGAGCTCCTACAATGAGCAGTTCTTC
CDR3: CASSVTKGAGMSSYNEQFF

V: TRBV10-2
J: TRBJ2-1
D: TRBD2
size: .
DNA: TGCGCCAGCAGAGGGAGGGTTCCACTCCACTCCTACAATGAGCAGTTCTTC
CDR3: CASRGRVPLHSYNEQFF

V: TRBV6-5
J: TRBJ1-1
D: TRBD1
size: .
DNA: TGTGCCAGCGGACAGGAGAGAAGAACTGAAGCTTTCTTT
CDR3: CASGQERRTEAFF

V: TRBV3-1/TRBV3-2
J: TRBJ1-2
D: .
size: .
DNA: TGTGCCAGCAGCCCTTTTACTAGAAGTGGCTACACCTTC
CDR3: CASSPFTRSGYTF

V: TRBV21-1
J: TRBJ1-5
D: .
size: once
DNA: TGTGCCAGCAGCTTCACCTGGCCCCAGCATTTT
CDR3: CASSFTWPQHF

V: TRBV9
J: TRBJ2-3
D: TRBD2
size: .
DNA: TGTGCCAGCAGCGTAGAAGCGGGGCGAACAGATACGCAGTATTTT
CDR3: CASSVEAGRTDTQYF

V: TRBV9
J: TRBJ1-5
D: .
size: .
DNA: TGTGCCAGCAGCCCGGGTGGGAATCAGCCCCAGCATTTT
CDR3: CASSPGGNQPQHF

V: TRBV28
J: TRBJ1-3
D: TRBD1
size: .
DNA: TGTGCCAGCAGTACGACAGGGGTCTTTTCCCTTTCTGGAAACACCATATATTTT
CDR3: CASSTTGVFSLSGNTIYF

V: TRBV7-9
J: TRBJ2-1
D: .
size: .
DNA: TGTGCCAGCAGCTTAGGTTTTAGCGAGCAGTTCTTC
CDR3: CASSLGFSEQFF

V: TRBV4-1
J: TRBJ1-2
D: .
size: .
DNA: TGCGCCAGCAGCCAAGATCCCACCAGCCCCGGGGTCTATGGCTACACCTTC
CDR3: CASSQDPTSPGVYGYTF

V: TRBV28
J: TRBJ2-2
D: TRBD2
size: .
DNA: TGTGCCAGCAGTTTTTTCCTCTCGCTTCGCGGGAGCTTGAACACCGGGGAGCTGTTTTTT
CDR3: CASSFFLSLRGSLNTGELFF

V: TRBV6-5
J: TRBJ1-1
D: .
size: .
DNA: TGTGCCAGCAGTTACGACAGGTGGGGGAACACTGAAGCTTTCTTT
CDR3: CASSYDRWGNTEAFF

V: TRBV10-1
J: TRBJ1-2
D: TRBD1
size: once
DNA: TGCGCCAGCAGGGCTCCCCCGGCGGGACAGGGGATTGAATATGGCTACACCTTC
CDR3: CASRAPPAGQGIEYGYTF

V: TRBV5-1
J: TRBJ1-5
D: TRBD1
size: .
DNA: TGCGCCAGCAGCTTACAGGGGGTTGAGAGTCAGCCCCAGCATTTT
CDR3: CASSLQGVESQPQHF

V: TRBV2
J: TRBJ2-1
D: TRBD2
size: .
DNA: TGTGCCAGCAGTGCCAAGGGTAGCGGGAGAAACAATGAGCAGTTCTTC
CDR3: CASSAKGSGRNNEQFF

V: TRBV19
J: TRBJ1-1
D: TRBD1
size: .
DNA: TGTGCCATTCAGCCCTACAGGGGAGATAACACTGAAGCTTTCTTT
CDR3: CAIQPYRGDNTEAFF

V: TRBV4-3
J: TRBJ1-1
D: TRBD1
size: .
DNA: TGCGCCAGCAGCCAAGTGGGGACAGGACTAAGCACTGAAGCTTTCTTT
CDR3: CASSQVGTGLSTEAFF

V: TRBV4-1
J: TRBJ1-2
D: TRBD1
size: .
DNA: TGCGCCAGCAGCCCCGAGGTCACAGGGGGCAACTATGGCTACACCTTC
CDR3: CASSPEVTGGNYGYTF

V: TRBV9
J: TRBJ1-3
D: .
size: .
DNA: TGTGCCAGCAGCGTAGAGGTTGTGGGGGGAAACACCATATATTTT
CDR3: CASSVEVVGGNTIYF

V: TRBV28
J: TRBJ1-3
D: .
size: .
DNA: TGTGCCAGCAGTCTCCCAGGGGATCCCTCTGGAAACACCATATATTTT
CDR3: CASSLPGDPSGNTIYF

V: TRBV7-9
J: TRBJ2-7
D: TRBD1
size: .
DNA: TGTGCCAGCAGCTTACCGGGGACAGCCTTCTACGAGCAGTACTTC
CDR3: CASSLPGTAFYEQYF

V: TRBV4-2
J: TRBJ1-3
D: TRBD1
size: .
DNA: TGTGCCAGCAGTCTTCAAGGACAGGGGGCAGACACCATATATTTT
CDR3: CASSLQGQGADTIYF

V: TRBV27
J: TRBJ1-5
D: .
size: .
DNA: TGTGCCAGCAGTTTAAAATCCGACCGCCAGCCCCAGCATTTT
CDR3: CASSLKSDRQPQHF